A single sample is the source of the 8 T cell receptor beta chains below, sequenced in a study of T-cell reconstitution after alpha-beta-depleted transplantation in children (dated by TCRdb to about 2016). Libraries were constructed by PCR. Instrument used: Illumina HiSeq 2500. TCR library preparation used molecular barcoding, with unique molecular identifiers applied to normalize quantification of the TCRbeta repertoire. Using fastp trimming at Q25 and MiXCR clonotype assembly, TCRdb reanalyzed the public sequencing data and kept in-frame beta chains. For every CDR3 protein sequence, its rows merge into one entry that carries the most common genes and DNA. The sample table contains around 400,000 distinct CDR3 sequences; only one count was recorded for roughly 20% of them. The ten largest make up approximately 3.9% of the sample. The sequencing here drew on PBMCs from the stem cell graft donor, taken from the stem cell graft. The receptors originated from a human donor who donated a stem cell graft to a child with acute myeloid leukemia.

Here the CDR3 DNA reads TGTGCCAGCAGCTTAGGTACACTACTTCCCTACGAGCAGTACTTC. Translating gives CASSLGTLLPYEQYF. V usage is TRBV5-6 and J usage is TRBJ2-7; D is unclear. This CDR3 spans 15 amino acids. The ends were cut back, 2 bases at V and 2 bases at J, with 14 bases in the middle. From germline, CDR1 is SGHDT and CDR2 YYEEEE.

In this sample, this clonotype turned up a few times. The V gene is TRBV28, the J gene TRBJ1-6; D is ambiguous. There are 14 residues in the CDR3. Per the germline V gene, CDR1 is MDHEN and CDR2 is SYDVKM. Between the trimmed V and J ends, which lost 5 bases and 9 bases, there was a span of 14 bases. The CDR3 loop is CASSPTTPSSPLHF. The CDR3 coding sequence is TGTGCCAGCAGTCCTACTACTCCCAGTTCACCCCTCCACTTT.

This clonotype was seen at least ten times. In DNA, the CDR3 is TGTGCCAGCAGCCTCCACAGATCCTCTAGCACAGATACGCAGTATTTT. This encodes CASSLHRSSSTDTQYF. V gene TRBV4-2 combines with J gene TRBJ2-3; unclear D gene. The V gene lost 4 bases and the J gene lost 0 bases, with 14 bases spanning the gap. The CDR3 runs 16 residues. The V gene's germline CDR1 is LGHNA and CDR2 YNFKEQ.

This clonotype was recorded at least ten times. The genes are TRBV20-1 and TRBJ2-7; 12 bases are shared with TRBD2. J lost 6 bases, V lost 0 bases, and 6 bases had no gene match. Germline V gene data show CDR1 as DFQATT and CDR2 as SNEGSKA (reference sequence). This CDR3 has 15 amino acids. Here the CDR3 DNA reads TGCAGTGCTAGAGAGACTAGCGGGAGATCCGGCGAGCAGTACTTC. This gives the protein CSARETSGRSGEQYF.

This clonotype has ten or more counts. This chain uses TRBV4-3 with TRBJ2-1, with a weak D call TRBD1 (6 bases). The CDR3 runs to 14 residues. Trimming removed 4 bases at V and 5 bases at J, with 12 bases between. Germline V CDR1 and CDR2: LGHNA, YSLEER. The CDR3 loop reads CASSRGHRDNEQFF. The CDR3 nucleotides read TGCGCCAGCAGCCGAGGGCACAGGGACAATGAGCAGTTCTTC.

The chain has TRBV12-3 or TRBV12-4 and TRBJ2-7; D call uncertain. The CDR3 consists of 14 residues. Trimming left V 3 bases short and J 0 bases short, with 9 bases between. The CDR3 DNA follows: TGTGCCAGCAGTTTTGGGCGGTACTCCTACGAGCAGTACTTC. Protein product: CASSFGRYSYEQYF.

This clonotype has ten or more counts. The chain is built from TRBV20-1 and TRBJ2-7; D ambiguous. There are 16 residues in the CDR3. Between the trimmed V and J ends, which lost 0 bases and 4 bases, there was a span of 19 bases. Germline CDR1 reads DFQATT; CDR2 reads SNEGSKA (reference sequence). The CDR3 DNA is TGCAGTGCTAGAGATCTTGGCCAGCTCGTTGGGTACGAGCAGTACTTC. Translated: CSARDLGQLVGYEQYF.

This clonotype was seen once. V is TRBV12-3 or TRBV12-4 and J is TRBJ2-7; D is unresolved. CDR3 length: 13 amino acids. Trimming shortened V by 8 bases and J by 2 bases, and 13 bases separated the two germline ends. DNA of the CDR3: TGTGCCAGCCTACCTGCTGGGGCCTACGAGCAGTACTTC. This sequence encodes CASLPAGAYEQYF.